Listed below are T cell receptor beta chains from one sample, sequenced in a study of blood T cell repertoires in COVID-19. Here immunoSEQ multiplex PCR was the method, and the copy in TCRdb shows in-frame clones only, minus some. The sample contains around 180,000 clones, roughly 88% of which appear only once. Material for sequencing was peripheral blood. The receptors were sampled from a human donor with active or convalescent COVID-19. The donor label of this sample is uncertain. Each CDR3 is given with its conserved first and last residue. A D gene is named only where the DNA matches it firmly. A clone size is listed for some rows: how often the clone was seen (once, few, many), or a class if it is expanded.

clone_size,d_call,v_call,j_call,cdr3_nt,cdr3_aa
few,NA,TRBV10-3,TRBJ1-2,TGTGCCATCAGTGCCCGGGGGTCAGATGGCTACACCTTC,CAISARGSDGYTF
many,TRBD1,TRBV7-2,TRBJ2-3,TGTGCCAGCAGCACTAGAGGGGGCGGTCTCACAGATACGCAGTATTTT,CASSTRGGGLTDTQYF
NA,NA,TRBV12-5,TRBJ1-6,TGTGCTAGTGGTTTGGCAGGGTATAATTCACCCCTCCACTTT,CASGLAGYNSPLHF
NA,TRBD1,TRBV28,TRBJ2-7,TGTGCCAGCAGGCCGGACAGGGGTAACTACGAGCAGTACTTC,CASRPDRGNYEQYF
NA,NA,TRBV29-1,TRBJ1-3,TGCAGCGCCCCCGTCTCTGGAAACACCATATATTTT,CSAPVSGNTIYF
NA,TRBD1,TRBV19,TRBJ2-5,TGTGCCAGTAGTAGGGAGGACAGGGTCTGGGAGACCCAGTACTTC,CASSREDRVWETQYF
NA,NA,TRBV27,TRBJ2-3,TGTGCCAGCAGTCCCTTCAGTACAGATACGCAGTATTTT,CASSPFSTDTQYF
NA,TRBD1,TRBV18,TRBJ1-2,TGTGCCAGCTCACCAGTCTCTACCGGGACAGGGGGATTTGGCTACACCTTC,CASSPVSTGTGGFGYTF
NA,TRBD1,TRBV11-2,TRBJ2-5,TGTGCCAGCACTCATTCCGGGACAGAAGAGACCCAGTACTTC,CASTHSGTEETQYF
NA,TRBD2,TRBV2,TRBJ2-6,TGTGCCAGCAGTGTTCTAGCGGGGGGTTCTGGGGCCAACGTCCTGACTTTC,CASSVLAGGSGANVLTF
NA,NA,TRBV6-5,TRBJ1-1,TGTGCCAGCAGGACACTTTCGACCACTGAAGCTTTCTTT,CASRTLSTTEAFF
once,NA,TRBV27,TRBJ2-1,TGTGCCAGCAGCAGTCCAGGGGTTTGGGGCAATGAGCAGTTCTTC,CASSSPGVWGNEQFF
NA,TRBD2,TRBV3-1/TRBV3-2,TRBJ2-7,TGTGCCAGCAGCCACGGGGATTCGGGCGGGGGGCCCTACGAGCAGTACTTC,CASSHGDSGGGPYEQYF
NA,TRBD1,TRBV5-1,TRBJ1-1,TGCGCCAGCAGCTTGAGAGTGGGCAGGGGGCCTGAAGCTTTCTTT,CASSLRVGRGPEAFF
NA,NA,TRBV6-2/TRBV6-3,TRBJ2-5,TGTGCCAGCAGTTCTAATCGGGGGGAGACCCAGTACTTC,CASSSNRGETQYF
NA,NA,TRBV7-8,TRBJ1-1,TGTGCCAGCAGCTTAAGTAGGCAGGTAATGAACACTGAAGCTTTCTTT,CASSLSRQVMNTEAFF
NA,TRBD1,TRBV2,TRBJ2-7,TGTGCCAGCAGTGTTGCAGGGGGCGCAAAGCAGTACTTC,CASSVAGGAKQYF
NA,TRBD2,TRBV24-1,TRBJ2-2,TGTGCCACCAGTGATCCCGGGGGGACCGGGGAGCTGTTTTTT,CATSDPGGTGELFF
NA,NA,TRBV19,TRBJ1-1,TGTGCCAGTAGGGCCACTGAAGCTTTCTTT,CASRATEAFF
once,NA,TRBV21-1,TRBJ2-7,TGTGCCAGCAGCAAAGGGCCGCCTAAAATGGGACTAGCGGGGGATATTAGCTCCTACGAGCAGTACTTC,CASSKGPPKMGLAGDISSYEQYF
NA,TRBD2,TRBV2,TRBJ2-7,TGTGCCAGCAGGGAGGTCCCGGCGGGAGGGCCCTACGAGCAGTACTTC,CASREVPAGGPYEQYF
NA,NA,TRBV7-3,TRBJ2-5,TGTGCCAGCAGCGCCACGGGGGGCAGAGAGACCCAGTACTTC,CASSATGGRETQYF
NA,NA,TRBV3-1/TRBV3-2,TRBJ2-7,TGTGCCAGCAGCCCTTTCTGGCAACCCTCCTACGAGCAGTACTTC,CASSPFWQPSYEQYF
NA,TRBD2,TRBV2,TRBJ2-1,TGTGCCAGCAAGGGACTAGCGGGAGAGTTAGGTTTCGATGAGCAGTTCTTC,CASKGLAGELGFDEQFF
NA,NA,TRBV20-1,TRBJ2-1,TGCAGTGCTCCTCGGTACAATGAGCAGTTCTTC,CSAPRYNEQFF
NA,NA,TRBV7-8,TRBJ2-1,TGTGCCAGCAGCTTAGTTTCAGGGGTGGAGCAGTTCTTC,CASSLVSGVEQFF
few,NA,TRBV6-2/TRBV6-3,TRBJ1-5,TGTGCCAGCAGTTTTCAGGACAGATCAAATCAGCCCCAGCATTTT,CASSFQDRSNQPQHF
NA,TRBD2,TRBV4-3,TRBJ2-3,TGCGCCAGCAGCCACGGAGGGGAGACTAGCGGGGGAGATACGCAGTATTTT,CASSHGGETSGGDTQYF
NA,TRBD1,TRBV11-2,TRBJ1-3,TGTGCCAGCAGCCCTACTCGTGGGACAGGGTTGAGAGGAAACACCATATATTTT,CASSPTRGTGLRGNTIYF
few,NA,TRBV25-1,TRBJ2-7,TGTGCCAGCAGTGTTGAGGGCCCAATCCTAAGCTCCTACGAGCAGTACTTC,CASSVEGPILSSYEQYF
NA,TRBD1,TRBV15,TRBJ1-5,TGTGCCACCAGCAGCCGACTGGGGACAGGCGAAAGACAGCCCCAGCATTTT,CATSSRLGTGERQPQHF
NA,NA,TRBV12-5,TRBJ1-5,TGTGCTAGTGGTTTTTATGGAACAGGGACCGGCAATCAGCCCCAGCATTTT,CASGFYGTGTGNQPQHF
once,NA,TRBV3-1/TRBV3-2,TRBJ1-3,TGTGCCAGCAGCCACCTAGGAGGATCTGGAAACACCATATATTTT,CASSHLGGSGNTIYF
NA,TRBD1,TRBV5-1,TRBJ2-7,TGCGCCAGCAGCTTGGAGACAGGGGGCAACTACGAGCAGTACTTC,CASSLETGGNYEQYF
NA,TRBD2,TRBV24-1,TRBJ2-5,TGTGCCACCAGTGATTCCCTAGCGGGAGGGCCGGAAGAGACCCAGTACTTC,CATSDSLAGGPEETQYF
NA,TRBD2,TRBV2,TRBJ2-7,TGTGCCAGCAGACCGACTAGCGGGGTGTTCGGGGAGCAGTACTTC,CASRPTSGVFGEQYF
NA,NA,TRBV18,TRBJ2-1,TGTGCCAGCTCACCAACTTGGGTCACTAAGAATAGCGGCTACAATGAGCAGTTCTTC,CASSPTWVTKNSGYNEQFF
NA,TRBD1,TRBV28,TRBJ2-5,TGTGCCAGCAGTCCCCATGGACAGGGGGCGCGAGAGACCCAGTACTTC,CASSPHGQGARETQYF
NA,TRBD1,TRBV2,TRBJ1-2,TGTGCCAGCACCCGGGACAGGGCTGGATTAGAGCATGGCTACACCTTC,CASTRDRAGLEHGYTF
NA,NA,TRBV11-2,TRBJ2-1,TGTGCCAGCAGCCCTATAGCCCTAAATGAGCAGTTCTTC,CASSPIALNEQFF
once,TRBD2,TRBV7-9,TRBJ2-3,TGTGCCAGCAGCTTGGGGGCGGGGGGTCCCCACACAGATACGCAGTATTTT,CASSLGAGGPHTDTQYF
NA,TRBD1,TRBV7-2,TRBJ2-2,TGTGCCAGCAGCTTTACAGGGGCCGCCGGGGAGCTGTTTTTT,CASSFTGAAGELFF
NA,TRBD2,TRBV5-6,TRBJ2-1,TGTGCCAGCAGCTTAACAATTAGCGGGGGCTTTACGTTTGAGCAGTTCTTC,CASSLTISGGFTFEQFF
NA,NA,TRBV7-2,TRBJ1-3,TGTGCCAGCAGCGCTAGAGGACAGTTGTCGGACACCATATATTTT,CASSARGQLSDTIYF
NA,NA,TRBV12-5,TRBJ1-1,TGTGCTAGTGGTTCCCGACAGGATACGGCTTTCTTT,CASGSRQDTAFF
NA,NA,TRBV3-1/TRBV3-2,TRBJ1-6,TGTGCCAGCAGCCTACAGGGCGCAAGGTCCCTCCACTTT,CASSLQGARSLHF
once,NA,TRBV2,TRBJ1-2,TGTGCCAGCAGTGAAGCACGGGTCCCAACTAACTATGGCTACACCTTC,CASSEARVPTNYGYTF
NA,NA,TRBV19,TRBJ2-1,TGTGCCAGTAGTATAGTTAGCGGCAACTACAATGAGCAGTTCTTC,CASSIVSGNYNEQFF
NA,TRBD1,TRBV11-2,TRBJ2-7,TGTGCCAGCAGCTTGTTGGGACAGGACTACGAGCAGTACTTC,CASSLLGQDYEQYF
NA,NA,TRBV28,TRBJ1-1,TGTGCCAGCAGTTTACCTCCCACAGATGAAGCTTTCTTT,CASSLPPTDEAFF
NA,NA,TRBV5-1,TRBJ2-1,TGCGCCAGCAGACCTGAGGCCAGCTCTAGGGAGCAGTTCTTC,CASRPEASSREQFF
NA,TRBD2,TRBV19,TRBJ2-1,TGTGCCAGTAGCCAAACTAGCGGGAGGGGCAATGAGCAGTTCTTC,CASSQTSGRGNEQFF
NA,NA,TRBV19,TRBJ1-3,TGTGCCAGCCGCTCCTCGGGCTCTGGAAACACCATATATTTT,CASRSSGSGNTIYF
NA,TRBD2,TRBV2,TRBJ2-7,TGTGCCAGCAGTAAGGGACTAGCGGGCGCCTACGAGCAGTACTTC,CASSKGLAGAYEQYF
NA,NA,TRBV19,TRBJ2-1,TGTGCCAGTAGTATACTTGACAACTACAATGAGCAGTTCTTC,CASSILDNYNEQFF
NA,NA,TRBV9,TRBJ1-1,TGTGCCAGCAGCGTAGCGGGAAACACTGAAGCTTTCTTT,CASSVAGNTEAFF
NA,NA,TRBV12-2,TRBJ2-3,TGTGCAAGTCGCTTAAAAAAGGCGGCGCGGGAGGGTGCAGATACGCAGTATTTT,CASRLKKAAREGADTQYF
NA,TRBD1,TRBV7-9,TRBJ2-2,TGTGCCAGCAGCAACCGGGACAGGAACACCGGGGAGCTGTTTTTT,CASSNRDRNTGELFF
NA,TRBD1,TRBV28,TRBJ2-4,TGTGCCAGCAGTTACACAGGGGGGCTAAACATTCAGTACTTC,CASSYTGGLNIQYF